The following is a T cell receptor (beta chain) sequence with its context. There are 14 residues in the CDR3. Germline V CDR1 and CDR2: MDHEN, SYDVKM. Trimming cost V 6 bases and J 2 bases, with 13 bases left between them. This sample stems from a study of blood T cell repertoires in COVID-19. The repertoire was sequenced with immunoSEQ multiplex PCR; TCRdb's copy has only in-frame clones and lacks some. The sample yields about 230,000 clones, more than 70% seen once. The rearrangement uses TRBV28 and TRBJ1-2; weak D call: TRBD1 (6 bases). The origin of this receptor is a man older than 75 with acute or convalescent COVID-19. Sample: peripheral blood. CDR3 loop: CASSLETGNYGYTF. CDR3 nucleotides: TGTGCCAGCAGCTTGGAGACAGGAAACTATGGCTACACCTTC.